The clone carrying this T cell receptor (beta chain) has just a few counts. Its antigen is not identified. This entry belongs to a study of T cells after yellow fever vaccination. CDR1 is DFQATT and CDR2 is SNEGSKA in the germline V gene (reference sequence). Trimming removed 2 bases from V and 8 bases from J, with 19 bases in between. The CDR3 spans 15 residues. TCRdb independently ran MiXCR on the 5' RACE reads; one entry per CDR3 protein. The sample lists some 600,000 distinct CDR3 sequences; 12% were seen once. General observations from the study: It was a small share of clonotypes that appeared in both CD4 and CD8 compartments. Primary-vaccination clones mostly resurfaced post-booster (96% CD4, around 88% CD8).

The sample in question was PBMCs, obtained on the day of the yellow fever booster vaccination. This TCR was recovered from a young man who received the YFV17D yellow fever vaccine. The chain employs TRBV20-1 and TRBJ2-1; D is unresolved. The CDR3 reads CSARSYASPGDEQFF. The CDR3, as DNA: TGCAGTGCTAGAAGCTACGCCTCACCGGGCGATGAGCAGTTCTTC.